These 13 T cell receptor beta chains came from one sample sequenced in a study of CD8 T cells in Susac syndrome. Random hexamers were used to reverse transcribe the RNA input (about 0.5 to 1 ug). TCRdb re-analysed the immunoSEQ multiplex PCR reads in MiXCR, keeping a single row per CDR3 protein. The sample has 70,000 or so distinct CDR3 sequences; just under 95% are singletons. The sequencing sample was made of CD8+ T cells from PBMCs. These receptors came from a human donor with multiple sclerosis.

This clonotype was recorded a few times. V usage is TRBV28 and J usage is TRBJ2-1; D is ambiguous. The CDR3 contains 11 residues. CDR1 and CDR2 from the germline V gene are MDHEN and SYDVKM. Trimming took off 2 bases at V and 8 bases at J, with 4 bases between the two ends. The CDR3 here is CASSLTDEQFF. The DNA for the CDR3 is TGTGCCAGCAGTTTAACCGATGAGCAGTTCTTC.

This sequence joins TRBV20-1 and TRBJ2-7, with D perhaps TRBD2 (7 bases). V was pared by 6 bases and J by 3 bases, with 24 bases between. This CDR3 region has 16 residues. Germline V gene lookup returns CDR1 DFQATT and CDR2 SNEGSKA (reference sequence). CDR3 region: CSATFLGAGDLYEQYF. The CDR3, as DNA: TGCAGTGCCACCTTCCTGGGGGCGGGGGATCTCTACGAGCAGTACTTC.

The chain has TRBV6-2 or TRBV6-3 and TRBJ2-2; 7 positions match TRBD1. The germline gives CDR1 MNHEY, CDR2 SVGEGT. This CDR3 has 12 amino acids. V trimming: 7 bases; J trimming: 7 bases; junction bases outside the gene matches: 3. CDR3 bases: TGTGCCAGCACACAGGGGCACGGGGAGCTGTTTTTT. Encoded protein: CASTQGHGELFF.

The V call is TRBV11-2, the J call TRBJ2-7; D possibly corresponds to TRBD2 (5 bases). The CDR3 length is 16 residues. The ends were cut back, 5 bases at V and 0 bases at J, with 17 bases in the middle. Germline assignment: CDR1 SGHAT and CDR2 FQNNGV. The CDR3, as DNA: TGTGCCAGCAGCCTCACGAGCGGAACTAACTCCTACGAGCAGTACTTC. It specifies CASSLTSGTNSYEQYF.

The V and J genes are TRBV7-3 and TRBJ1-2; the D gene is possibly TRBD1 (6 bases). V dropped 5 bases and J dropped 8 bases, with 15 bases sitting between them. CDR3 length: 13 residues. CDR1 SGHTA and CDR2 FQGTGA come from the germline V gene. CDR3 residues: CASSPGGASGYTF. In nucleotides, the CDR3 is TGTGCCAGCAGCCCCGGGGGGGCCTCGGGCTACACCTTC.

The chain is built from TRBV20-1 and TRBJ2-7; tentative D call: TRBD1 (6 bases). Germline V gene data show CDR1 as DFQATT and CDR2 as SNEGSKA (reference sequence). V lost 8 bases and J 6 bases, leaving 17 bases between the germline ends. The CDR3 covers 12 residues. The CDR3 DNA reads TGCAGTTCCTTCCGGGACAATAGCGAGCAGTACTTC. It specifies CSSFRDNSEQYF.

This chain connects TRBV19 to TRBJ2-7; TRBD2 aligns across 10 bases. The CDR3 totals 16 residues. V lost 1 base to trimming and J lost 5 bases; unmatched junction nucleotides: 8. Germline-derived CDR1 and CDR2 are LNHDA and SQIVND (reference sequence). The CDR3 DNA reads as TGTGCCAGTAGTATAGGTCGGCTAGCGGGAGCTCACGAGCAGTACTTC. Translating gives CASSIGRLAGAHEQYF.

The genes are TRBV9 and TRBJ2-3; 8 nucleotides match TRBD1. Germline trimming cut 2 bases from V and 3 bases from J; bases unmatched to any gene: 5. Per germline, CDR1 SGDLS and CDR2 YYNGEE. The CDR3 extends over 15 amino acids. The CDR3 DNA follows: TGTGCCAGCAGCGTCGGACAGGGAGTGACAGATACGCAGTATTTT. Translating gives CASSVGQGVTDTQYF.

V gene TRBV30 combines with J gene TRBJ1-1; no firm D call. V was shortened by 0 bases and J by 4 bases, with 6 bases between the two germline ends. CDR1 GTSNPN and CDR2 SVGIG come from the germline V gene (reference sequence). CDR3 length: 12 amino acids. CDR3 sequence reads: CAWSVSLTEAFF. In DNA, the CDR3 is TGTGCCTGGAGTGTATCACTCACTGAAGCTTTCTTT.

The chain recombines TRBV6-5 with TRBJ1-2; 8 nucleotides align to TRBD1. The CDR3 runs to 14 residues. Germline V gene lookup returns CDR1 MNHEY and CDR2 SVGAGI. With 5 bases clipped from V and 2 bases from J, the junction kept 4 bases outside the gene matches. In nucleotides, the CDR3 is TGTGCCAGCAGTGGTTGGACAGGGAACTATGGCTACACCTTC. Its protein is CASSGWTGNYGYTF.

The rearrangement uses TRBV28 and TRBJ1-5; tentatively, D is TRBD1 (6 bases). Per germline, CDR1 MDHEN and CDR2 SYDVKM. This CDR3 has 15 residues. V gave up 3 bases and J gave up 5 bases, with 14 bases separating them. The CDR3 coding sequence is TGTGCCAGCAGTTTGGCAGGGGTAATCGATCAGCCCCAGCATTTT. Its translation is CASSLAGVIDQPQHF.

The chain joins TRBV15 to TRBJ2-3, with 7 bases that match TRBD1. This CDR3 is 17 amino acids long. The trim removed 5 bases at V and 1 base at J, leaving 12 bases unmatched. Germline-derived CDR1 and CDR2 are LNHNV and YYDKDF (reference sequence). In DNA form, the CDR3 reads TGTGCCACCAGCGCCCGACAGGGATTCTGGGGCACAGATACGCAGTATTTT. Its protein product is CATSARQGFWGTDTQYF.

Only one count was recorded for this clonotype. The chain employs TRBV30 and TRBJ2-2; D is possibly TRBD1 (6 bases). This CDR3 is 16 amino acids long. Trimming pared 0 bases from V and 6 bases from J, leaving 17 bases between. Germline V gene data show CDR1 as GTSNPN and CDR2 as SVGIG (reference sequence). In nucleotides, the CDR3 is TGTGCCTGGAGTGTACACCAGGGGCCCCACCCCGGGGAGCTGTTTTTT. Its protein is CAWSVHQGPHPGELFF.